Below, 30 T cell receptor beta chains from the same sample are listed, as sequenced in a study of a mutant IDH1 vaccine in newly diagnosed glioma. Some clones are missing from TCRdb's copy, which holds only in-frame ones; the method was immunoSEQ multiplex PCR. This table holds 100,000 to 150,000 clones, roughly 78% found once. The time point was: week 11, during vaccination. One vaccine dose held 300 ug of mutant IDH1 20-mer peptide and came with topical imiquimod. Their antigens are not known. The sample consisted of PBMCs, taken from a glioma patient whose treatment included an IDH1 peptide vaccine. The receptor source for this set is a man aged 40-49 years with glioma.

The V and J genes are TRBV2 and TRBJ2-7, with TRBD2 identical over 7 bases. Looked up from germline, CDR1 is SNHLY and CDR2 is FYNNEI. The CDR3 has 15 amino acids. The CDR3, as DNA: TGTGCAATCGGGCACCGGGGGGAAAAAAGCTACGAGCAGTACTTC. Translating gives CAIGHRGEKSYEQYF.

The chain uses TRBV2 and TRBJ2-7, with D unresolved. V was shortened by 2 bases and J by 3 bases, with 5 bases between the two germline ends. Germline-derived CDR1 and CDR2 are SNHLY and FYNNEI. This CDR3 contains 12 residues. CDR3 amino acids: CASSEYGYEQYF. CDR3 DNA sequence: TGTGCCAGCAGTGAATACGGCTACGAGCAGTACTTC.

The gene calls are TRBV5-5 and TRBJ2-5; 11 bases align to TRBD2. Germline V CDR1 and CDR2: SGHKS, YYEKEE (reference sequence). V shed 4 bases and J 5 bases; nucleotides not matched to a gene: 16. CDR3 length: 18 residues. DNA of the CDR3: TGTGCCAGCAGCCAAACGACTAGCGGGGATCCTTTCGGGGAGACCCAGTACTTC. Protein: CASSQTTSGDPFGETQYF.

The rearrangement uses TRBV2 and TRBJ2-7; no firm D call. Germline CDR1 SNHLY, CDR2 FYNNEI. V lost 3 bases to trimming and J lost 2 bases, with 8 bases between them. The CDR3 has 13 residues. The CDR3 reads CASSERHPYEQYF. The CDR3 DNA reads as TGTGCCAGCAGTGAGAGGCACCCCTACGAGCAGTACTTC. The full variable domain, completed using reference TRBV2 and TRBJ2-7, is EPEVTQTPSHQVTQMGQEVILRCVPISNHLYFYWYRQILGQKVEFLVSFYNNEISEKSEIFDDQFSVERPDGSNFTLKIRSTKLEDSAMYFCASSERHPYEQYFGPGTRLTVT.

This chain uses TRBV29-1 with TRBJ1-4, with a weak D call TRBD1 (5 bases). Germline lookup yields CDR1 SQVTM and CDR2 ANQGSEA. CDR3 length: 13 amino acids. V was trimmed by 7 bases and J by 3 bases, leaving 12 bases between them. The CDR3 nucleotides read TGCAGCGCCTCCGGAGGGGCTAATGAAAAACTGTTTTTT. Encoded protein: CSASGGANEKLFF.

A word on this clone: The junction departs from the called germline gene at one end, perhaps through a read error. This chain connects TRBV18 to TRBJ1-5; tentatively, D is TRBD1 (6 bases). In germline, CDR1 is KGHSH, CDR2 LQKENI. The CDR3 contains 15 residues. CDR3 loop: CASSPGGRSNEPQHF. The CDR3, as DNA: TGTGCCAGCTCTCCGGGGGGCAGGAGCAATGAGCCCCAGCATTTT.

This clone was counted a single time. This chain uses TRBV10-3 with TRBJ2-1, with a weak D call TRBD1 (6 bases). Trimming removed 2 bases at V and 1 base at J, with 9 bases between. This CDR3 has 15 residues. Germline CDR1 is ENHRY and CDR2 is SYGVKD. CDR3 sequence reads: CAISEDRFSYNEQFF. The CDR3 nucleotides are TGTGCCATCAGTGAGGACAGGTTTTCCTACAATGAGCAGTTCTTC.

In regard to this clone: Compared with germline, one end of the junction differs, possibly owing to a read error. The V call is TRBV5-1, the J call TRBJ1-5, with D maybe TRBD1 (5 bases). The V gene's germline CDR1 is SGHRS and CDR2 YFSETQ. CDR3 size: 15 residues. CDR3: CASSPGPISNQPQHF. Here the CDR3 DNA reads TGTGCCAGCAGCCCGGGACCGATTAGCAATCAGCCCCAGCATTTT.

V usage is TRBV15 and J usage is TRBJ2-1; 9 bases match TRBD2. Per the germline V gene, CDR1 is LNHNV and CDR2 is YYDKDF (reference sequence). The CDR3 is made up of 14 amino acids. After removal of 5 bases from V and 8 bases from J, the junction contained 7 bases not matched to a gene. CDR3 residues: CATSWSGTSYEQFF. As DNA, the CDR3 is TGTGCCACCAGCTGGTCCGGGACTAGCTATGAGCAGTTCTTC.

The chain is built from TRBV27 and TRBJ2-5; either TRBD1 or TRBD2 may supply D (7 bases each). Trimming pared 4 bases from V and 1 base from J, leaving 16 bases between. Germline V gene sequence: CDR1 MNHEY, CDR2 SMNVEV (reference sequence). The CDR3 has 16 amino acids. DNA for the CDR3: TGTGCCAGCAGTTCACCCAGGGGGGGATCCCAAGAGACCCAGTACTTC. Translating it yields CASSSPRGGSQETQYF.

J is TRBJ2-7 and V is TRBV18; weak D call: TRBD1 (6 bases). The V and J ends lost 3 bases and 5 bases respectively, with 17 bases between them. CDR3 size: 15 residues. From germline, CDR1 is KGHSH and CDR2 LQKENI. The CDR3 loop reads CASSPLSRGSNEQYF. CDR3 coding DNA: TGTGCCAGCTCACCTTTGAGCAGGGGCAGCAACGAGCAGTACTTC.

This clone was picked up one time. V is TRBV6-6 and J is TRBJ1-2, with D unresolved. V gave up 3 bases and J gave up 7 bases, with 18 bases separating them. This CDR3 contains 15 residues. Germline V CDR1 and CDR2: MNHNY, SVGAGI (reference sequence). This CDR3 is CASSYFLSAQFGYTF. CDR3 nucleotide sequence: TGTGCCAGCAGTTATTTCCTCAGTGCGCAGTTTGGCTACACCTTC.

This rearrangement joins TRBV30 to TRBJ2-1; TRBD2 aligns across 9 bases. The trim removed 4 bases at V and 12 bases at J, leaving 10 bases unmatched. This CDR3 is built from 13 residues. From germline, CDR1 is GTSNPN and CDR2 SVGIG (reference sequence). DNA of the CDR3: TGTGCCTGGACTAGCGGGACCTTTGCGGGGCAGTTCTTC. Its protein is CAWTSGTFAGQFF.

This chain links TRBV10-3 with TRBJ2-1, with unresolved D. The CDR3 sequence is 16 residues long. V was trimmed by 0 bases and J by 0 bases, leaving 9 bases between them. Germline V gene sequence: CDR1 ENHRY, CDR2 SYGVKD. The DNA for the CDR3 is TGTGCCATCAGTGAGTCGGGCCCCAGCTCCTACAATGAGCAGTTCTTC. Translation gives CAISESGPSSYNEQFF.

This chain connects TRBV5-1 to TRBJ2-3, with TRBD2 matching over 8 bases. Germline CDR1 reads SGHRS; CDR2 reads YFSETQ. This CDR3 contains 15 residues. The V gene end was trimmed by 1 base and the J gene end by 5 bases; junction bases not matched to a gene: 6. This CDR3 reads CASSLLRGGQDTQYF. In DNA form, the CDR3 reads TGCGCCAGCAGCTTGCTACGGGGGGGGCAAGATACGCAGTATTTT.

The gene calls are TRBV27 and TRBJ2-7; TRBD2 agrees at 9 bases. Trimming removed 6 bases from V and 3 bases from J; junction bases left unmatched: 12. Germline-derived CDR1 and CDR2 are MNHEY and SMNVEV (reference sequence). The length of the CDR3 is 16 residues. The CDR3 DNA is TGTGCCAGCAGCTACTCCTCGGGACTAGCCTACTACGAGCAGTACTTC. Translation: CASSYSSGLAYYEQYF.

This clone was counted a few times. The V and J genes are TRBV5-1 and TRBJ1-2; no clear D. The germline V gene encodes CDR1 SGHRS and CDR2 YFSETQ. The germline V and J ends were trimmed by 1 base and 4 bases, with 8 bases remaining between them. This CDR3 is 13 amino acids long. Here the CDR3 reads CASSLSGTYGYTF. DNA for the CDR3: TGCGCCAGCAGCTTGTCAGGCACCTATGGCTACACCTTC.

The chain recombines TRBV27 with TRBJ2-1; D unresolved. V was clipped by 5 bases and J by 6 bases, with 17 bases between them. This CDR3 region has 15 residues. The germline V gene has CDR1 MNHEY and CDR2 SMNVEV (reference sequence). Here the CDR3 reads CASSPVGPRPNEQFF. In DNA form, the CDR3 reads TGTGCCAGCAGTCCAGTGGGCCCCCGGCCCAATGAGCAGTTCTTC.

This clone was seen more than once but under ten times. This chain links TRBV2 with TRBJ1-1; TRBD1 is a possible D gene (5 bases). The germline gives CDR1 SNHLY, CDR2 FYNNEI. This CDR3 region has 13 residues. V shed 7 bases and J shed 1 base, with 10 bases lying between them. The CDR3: CASKVRENTEAFF. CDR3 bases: TGTGCCAGCAAGGTCAGGGAGAACACTGAAGCTTTCTTT.

This CDR3 is CASSPAGTGITDTQYF. For the CDR3, the DNA is TGTGCCAGCAGCCCAGCCGGGACAGGGATAACAGATACGCAGTATTTT. The chain has TRBV5-6 and TRBJ2-3; the match to TRBD1 covers 9 bases. In germline, CDR1 is SGHDT, CDR2 YYEEEE. V trimming: 4 bases; J trimming: 3 bases; junction bases outside the gene matches: 9. The CDR3 contains 16 residues.

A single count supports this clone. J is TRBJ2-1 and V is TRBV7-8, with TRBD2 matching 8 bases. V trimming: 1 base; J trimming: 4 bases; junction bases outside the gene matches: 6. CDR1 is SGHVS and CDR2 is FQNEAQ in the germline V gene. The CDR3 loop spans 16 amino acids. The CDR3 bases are TGTGCCAGCAGCTTAGAGCGCGGGACTAGATACAATGAGCAGTTCTTC. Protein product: CASSLERGTRYNEQFF. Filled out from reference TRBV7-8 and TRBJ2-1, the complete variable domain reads GAGVSQSPRYKVAKRGQDVALRCDPISGHVSLFWYQQALGQGPEFLTYFQNEAQLDKSGLPSDRFFAERPEGSVSTLKIQRTQQEDSAVYLCASSLERGTRYNEQFFGPGTRLTVL.

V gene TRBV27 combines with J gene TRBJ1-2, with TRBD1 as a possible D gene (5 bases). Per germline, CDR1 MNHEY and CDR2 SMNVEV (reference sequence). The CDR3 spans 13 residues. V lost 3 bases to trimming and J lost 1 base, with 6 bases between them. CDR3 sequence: CASSLRGNYGYTF. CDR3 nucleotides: TGTGCCAGCAGTTTGAGGGGTAACTATGGCTACACCTTC.

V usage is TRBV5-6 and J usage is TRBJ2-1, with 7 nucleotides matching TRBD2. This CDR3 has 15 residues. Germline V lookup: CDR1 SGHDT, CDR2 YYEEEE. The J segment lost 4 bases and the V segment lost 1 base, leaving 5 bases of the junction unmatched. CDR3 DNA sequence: TGTGCCAGCAGCTTGAGTCTAGCGGAGTACAATGAGCAGTTCTTC. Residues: CASSLSLAEYNEQFF.

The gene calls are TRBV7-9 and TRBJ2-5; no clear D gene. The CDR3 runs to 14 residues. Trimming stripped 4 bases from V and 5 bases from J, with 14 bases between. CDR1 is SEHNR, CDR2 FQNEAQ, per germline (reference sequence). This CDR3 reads CASSSGPNGETQYF. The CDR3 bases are TGTGCCAGCAGCTCCGGACCGAACGGGGAGACCCAGTACTTC.

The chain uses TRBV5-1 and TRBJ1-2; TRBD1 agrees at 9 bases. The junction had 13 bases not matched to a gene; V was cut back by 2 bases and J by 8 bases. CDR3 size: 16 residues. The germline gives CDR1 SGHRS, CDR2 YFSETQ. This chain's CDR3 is CASSLLNTDRGSGYTF. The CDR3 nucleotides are TGCGCCAGCAGCTTACTGAACACCGACAGGGGGTCAGGCTACACCTTC. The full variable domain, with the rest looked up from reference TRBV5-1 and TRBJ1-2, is KAGVTQTPRYLIKTRGQQVTLSCSPISGHRSVSWYQQTPGQGLQFLFEYFSETQRNKGNFPGRFSGRQFSNSRSEMNVSTLELGDSALYLCASSLLNTDRGSGYTFGSGTRLTVV.

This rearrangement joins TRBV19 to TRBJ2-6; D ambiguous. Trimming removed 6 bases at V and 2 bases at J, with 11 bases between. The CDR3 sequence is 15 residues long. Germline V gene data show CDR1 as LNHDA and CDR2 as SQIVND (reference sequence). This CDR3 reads CASRGMEPGANVLTF. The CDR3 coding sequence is TGTGCCAGTAGGGGGATGGAGCCTGGGGCCAACGTCCTGACTTTC.

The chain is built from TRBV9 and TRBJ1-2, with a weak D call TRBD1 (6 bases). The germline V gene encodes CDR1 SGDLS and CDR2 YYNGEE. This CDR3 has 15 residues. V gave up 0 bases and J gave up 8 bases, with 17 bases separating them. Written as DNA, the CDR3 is TGTGCCAGCAGCGTAGAGGGGGTAGGTTTGGGCGGCTACACCTTC. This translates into CASSVEGVGLGGYTF.

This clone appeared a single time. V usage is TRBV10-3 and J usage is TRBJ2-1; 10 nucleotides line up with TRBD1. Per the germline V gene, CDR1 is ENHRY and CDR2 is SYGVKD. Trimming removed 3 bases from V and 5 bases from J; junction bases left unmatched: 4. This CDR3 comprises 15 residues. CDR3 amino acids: CAISDGQGGNNEQFF. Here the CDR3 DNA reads TGTGCCATCAGTGACGGACAGGGGGGGAACAATGAGCAGTTCTTC.

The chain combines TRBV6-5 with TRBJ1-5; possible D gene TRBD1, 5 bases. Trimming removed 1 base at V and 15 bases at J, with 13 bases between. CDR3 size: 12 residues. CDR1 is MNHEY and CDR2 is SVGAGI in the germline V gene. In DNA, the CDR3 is TGTGCCAGCAGTTACTTGGGGGTAGTGTGGCATTTT. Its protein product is CASSYLGVVWHF.

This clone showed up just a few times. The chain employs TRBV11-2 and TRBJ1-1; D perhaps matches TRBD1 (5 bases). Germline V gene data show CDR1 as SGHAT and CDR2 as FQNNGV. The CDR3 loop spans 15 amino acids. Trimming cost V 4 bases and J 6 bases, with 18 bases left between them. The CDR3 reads CASSSFWAGRAEAFF. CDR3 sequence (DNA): TGTGCCAGCAGCTCCTTCTGGGCAGGGCGCGCTGAAGCTTTCTTT. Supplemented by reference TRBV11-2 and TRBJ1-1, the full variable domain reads EAGVAQSPRYKIIEKRQSVAFWCNPISGHATLYWYQQILGQGPKLLIQFQNNGVVDDSQLPKDRFSAERLKGVDSTLKIQPAKLEDSAVYLCASSSFWAGRAEAFFGQGTRLTVV.